This T cell receptor beta chain derives from a study of T cells after yellow fever vaccination. Whole-study context: Those fractions that held only low numbers of cells were prepared using the SMART-Seq v4 Ultra Low Input RNA kit.

Germline-derived CDR1 and CDR2 are DFQATT and SNEGSKA (reference sequence). Trimming removed 5 bases from V and 3 bases from J; junction bases left unmatched: 13. This CDR3 contains 17 residues. Study-wide findings and caveats: Clonotypes shared by both compartments, CD4 and CD8, made up a small share.

It was through 5'RACE template switching that TCR cDNA was made, with a universal primer site and UMIs added. From the 5' RACE reads, TCRdb called clonotypes with MiXCR, one entry per CDR3 protein. The sample shows some 550,000 distinct CDR3 sequences, under 25% of them seen only once. To note about this clonotype: The antigen is not known.

The rearrangement links TRBV20-1 to TRBJ2-3; 11 bases are a match to TRBD2. The clonotype comes from a man aged 30 to 45 who received the YFV17D yellow fever vaccine. Specimen: PBMCs, collected 15 days after the yellow fever booster vaccination. CDR3 residues: CSAYLPSLAGGTDTQYF. CDR3 nucleotide sequence: TGCAGTGCTTACTTGCCCTCTCTAGCGGGAGGTACAGATACGCAGTATTTT.